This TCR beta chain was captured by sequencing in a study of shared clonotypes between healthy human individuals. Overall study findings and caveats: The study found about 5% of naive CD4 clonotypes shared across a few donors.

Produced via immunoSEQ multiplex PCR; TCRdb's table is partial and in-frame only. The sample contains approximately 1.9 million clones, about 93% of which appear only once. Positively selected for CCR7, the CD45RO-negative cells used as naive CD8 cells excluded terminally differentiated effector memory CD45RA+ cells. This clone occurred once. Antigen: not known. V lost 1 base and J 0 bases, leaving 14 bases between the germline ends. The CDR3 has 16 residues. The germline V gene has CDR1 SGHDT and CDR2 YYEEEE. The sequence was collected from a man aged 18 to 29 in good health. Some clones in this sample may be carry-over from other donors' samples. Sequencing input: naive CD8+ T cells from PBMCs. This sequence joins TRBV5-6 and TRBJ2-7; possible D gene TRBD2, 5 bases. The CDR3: CASSLRSGVYSYEQYF. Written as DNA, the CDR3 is TGTGCCAGCAGCTTGAGAAGCGGCGTATACTCCTACGAGCAGTACTTC.